This T cell receptor beta chain stems from a study of cytomegalovirus exposure and HLA in healthy donors. Findings and caveats of the study: Donors were assumed by presence/absence analyses to have roughly uniform sequencing depth. 16,951 TCR beta sequences were associated with HLA alleles at 0.05 false discovery rate in a later analysis.

Both 60 Vbeta primers and 13 Jbeta primers went into the PCR. Using immunoSEQ multiplex PCR, the repertoire was profiled, and TCRdb retains in-frame clones only, with some absent. This table holds over 100,000 clones, roughly 80% found once. Although they were nominally healthy when sampled, donors likely had unrecorded immune exposures. This clone was counted a single time. Its antigen is unidentified. The V end was cut by 7 bases, the J end by 0 bases, with 11 bases between. CDR3 size: 14 residues. Germline values: CDR1 SGHTS, CDR2 YDEGEE. Sequenced material: PBMCs. V is TRBV5-8 and J is TRBJ1-5, with TRBD1 as a possible D gene (5 bases). This sequence originates from a woman in her thirties or forties in good health and CMV-seronegative. CDR3 sequence reads: CASGGAYSNQPQHF. CDR3 in DNA: TGTGCCAGCGGAGGGGCTTATAGCAATCAGCCCCAGCATTTT.